This TCR beta chain was sequenced during a study of cytomegalovirus exposure and HLA in healthy donors. Study-wide points: In presence/absence analyses, roughly uniform sequencing depth across donors was assumed. Evidence from a later analysis indicated that most CMV-associated TCR beta chains looked HLA-restricted. Among TCR beta chains, those listed as cytomegalovirus-associated numbered some 170.

Primers for the PCR totalled 60 Vbeta and 13 Jbeta. The data were produced by immunoSEQ multiplex PCR, yet TCRdb's version contains in-frame clones alone and is incomplete. The profile shows under 300,000 clones, around 80% of them singletons. V was cut by 7 bases and J by 4 bases, with 7 bases left in between. The CDR3 is 11 residues long. Per the germline V gene, CDR1 is GTSNPN and CDR2 is SVGIG (reference sequence). As concerns this clone: The antigen remains undetermined. This CDR3 is also generated by other DNA sequences in the sample.

The clonotype comes from an older woman in good health and CMV-seropositive. The chain combines TRBV30 with TRBJ2-2; D is uncertain. The sample taken for sequencing was PBMCs. The CDR3 DNA sequence: TGTGCCTTTCTCGGCACCGGGGAGCTGTTTTTT. Translation: CAFLGTGELFF.